This T cell receptor beta chain originates from a study of blood T cell repertoires in COVID-19. The CDR3 loop spans 15 amino acids. CDR1 and CDR2 (germline): MNHNY, SVGAGI (reference sequence). Trimming pared 2 bases from V and 0 bases from J, leaving 7 bases between. Method: immunoSEQ multiplex PCR; TCRdb's copy keeps in-frame clones and lacks some. Here the sample spans roughly 260,000 clones, 82% being singletons. Sequenced sample: peripheral blood. The chain is built from TRBV6-6 and TRBJ1-4; no firm D call. The sequence was collected from a woman aged 80 or older with active or convalescent COVID-19. The CDR3 reads CASSYGRATNEKLFF. The CDR3 DNA reads TGTGCCAGCAGTTACGGCCGGGCAACTAATGAAAAACTGTTTTTT.